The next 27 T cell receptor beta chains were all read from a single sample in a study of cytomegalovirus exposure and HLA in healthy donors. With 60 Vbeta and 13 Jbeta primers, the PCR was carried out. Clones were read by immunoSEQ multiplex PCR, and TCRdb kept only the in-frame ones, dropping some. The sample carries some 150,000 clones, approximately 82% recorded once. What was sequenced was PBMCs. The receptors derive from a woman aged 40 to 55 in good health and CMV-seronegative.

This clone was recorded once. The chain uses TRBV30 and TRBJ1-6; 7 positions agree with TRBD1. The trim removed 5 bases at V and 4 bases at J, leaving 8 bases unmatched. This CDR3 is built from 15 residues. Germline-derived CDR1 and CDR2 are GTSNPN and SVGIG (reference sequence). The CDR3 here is CAWETGIGYNSPLHF. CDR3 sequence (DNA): TGTGCCTGGGAGACAGGGATCGGGTATAATTCACCCCTCCACTTT.

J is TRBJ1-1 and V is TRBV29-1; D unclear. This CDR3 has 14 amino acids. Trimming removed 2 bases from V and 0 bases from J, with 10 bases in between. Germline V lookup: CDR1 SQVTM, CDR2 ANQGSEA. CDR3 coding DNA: TGCAGCGTTGAAACACAGACCATGAACACTGAAGCTTTCTTT. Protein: CSVETQTMNTEAFF.

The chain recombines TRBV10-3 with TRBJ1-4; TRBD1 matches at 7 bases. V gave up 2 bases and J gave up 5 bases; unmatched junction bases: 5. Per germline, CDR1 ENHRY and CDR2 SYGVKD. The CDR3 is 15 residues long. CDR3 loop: CAISELGQTNEKLFF. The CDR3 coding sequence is TGTGCCATCAGTGAGCTGGGACAGACGAATGAAAAACTGTTTTTT.

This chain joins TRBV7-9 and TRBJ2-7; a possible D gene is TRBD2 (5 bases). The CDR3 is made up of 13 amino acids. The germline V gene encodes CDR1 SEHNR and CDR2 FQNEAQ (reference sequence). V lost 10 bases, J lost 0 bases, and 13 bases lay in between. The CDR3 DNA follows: TGTGCCACCGGCGGCCGGGGCTCCTACGAGCAGTACTTC. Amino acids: CATGGRGSYEQYF.

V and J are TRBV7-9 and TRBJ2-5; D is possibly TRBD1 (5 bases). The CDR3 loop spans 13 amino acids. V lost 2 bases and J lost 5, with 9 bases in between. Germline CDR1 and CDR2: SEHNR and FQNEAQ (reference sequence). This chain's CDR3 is CASSLQGWETQYF. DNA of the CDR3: TGTGCCAGCAGCTTACAGGGATGGGAGACCCAGTACTTC.

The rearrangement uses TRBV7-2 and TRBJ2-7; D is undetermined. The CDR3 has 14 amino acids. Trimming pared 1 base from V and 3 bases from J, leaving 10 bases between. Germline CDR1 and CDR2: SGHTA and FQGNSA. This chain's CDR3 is CASSLEVAYYEQYF. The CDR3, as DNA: TGTGCCAGCAGCTTAGAGGTAGCATACTACGAGCAGTACTTC. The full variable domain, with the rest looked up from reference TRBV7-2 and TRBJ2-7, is GAGVSQSPSNKVTEKGKDVELRCDPISGHTALYWYRQSLGQGLEFLIYFQGNSAPDKSGLPSDRFSAERTGGSVSTLTIQRTQQEDSAVYLCASSLEVAYYEQYFGPGTRLTVT.

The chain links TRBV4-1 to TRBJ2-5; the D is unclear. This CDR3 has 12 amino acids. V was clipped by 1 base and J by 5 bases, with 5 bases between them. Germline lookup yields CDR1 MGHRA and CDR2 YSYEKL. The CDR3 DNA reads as TGCGCCAGCAGCCAAGCCTCGGAGACCCAGTACTTC. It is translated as CASSQASETQYF.

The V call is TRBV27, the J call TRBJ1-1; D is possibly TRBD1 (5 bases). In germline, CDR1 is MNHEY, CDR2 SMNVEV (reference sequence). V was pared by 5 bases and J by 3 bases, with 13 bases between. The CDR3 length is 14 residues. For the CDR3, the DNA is TGTGCCAGCAGTCCAGGACATGTCTACACTGAAGCTTTCTTT. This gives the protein CASSPGHVYTEAFF.

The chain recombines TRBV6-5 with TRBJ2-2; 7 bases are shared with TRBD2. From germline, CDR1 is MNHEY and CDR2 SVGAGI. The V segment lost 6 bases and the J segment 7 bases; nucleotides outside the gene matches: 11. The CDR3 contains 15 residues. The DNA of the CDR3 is TGTGCCAGCAGCACTATCGGCGGGAGTTTCGGGGAGCTGTTTTTT. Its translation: CASSTIGGSFGELFF.

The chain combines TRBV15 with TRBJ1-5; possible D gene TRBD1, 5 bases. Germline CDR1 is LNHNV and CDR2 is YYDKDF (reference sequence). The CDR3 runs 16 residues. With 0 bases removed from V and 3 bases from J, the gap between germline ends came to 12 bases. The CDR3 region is CATSRDMGHSNQPQHF. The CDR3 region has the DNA TGTGCCACCAGCAGAGATATGGGGCACTCCAATCAGCCCCAGCATTTT.

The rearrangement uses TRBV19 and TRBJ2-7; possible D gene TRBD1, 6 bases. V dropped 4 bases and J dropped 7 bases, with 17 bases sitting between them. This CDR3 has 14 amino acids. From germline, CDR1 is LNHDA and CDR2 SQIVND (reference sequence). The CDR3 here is CASSNRWDTIEQYF. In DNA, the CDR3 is TGTGCCAGTAGTAATCGTTGGGACACGATTGAGCAGTACTTC. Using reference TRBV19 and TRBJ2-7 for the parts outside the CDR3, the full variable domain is DGGITQSPKYLFRKEGQNVTLSCEQNLNHDAMYWYRQDPGQGLRLIYYSQIVNDFQKGDIAEGYSVSREKKESFPLTVTSAQKNPTAFYLCASSNRWDTIEQYFGPGTRLTVT.

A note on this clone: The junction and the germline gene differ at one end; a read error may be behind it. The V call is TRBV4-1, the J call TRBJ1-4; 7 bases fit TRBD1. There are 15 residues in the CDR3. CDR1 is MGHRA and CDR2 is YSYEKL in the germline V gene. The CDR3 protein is CASSQDRATNEKLFF. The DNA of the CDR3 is TGTGCCAGCAGCCAAGACAGGGCAACTAATGAAAAACTGTTTTTT.

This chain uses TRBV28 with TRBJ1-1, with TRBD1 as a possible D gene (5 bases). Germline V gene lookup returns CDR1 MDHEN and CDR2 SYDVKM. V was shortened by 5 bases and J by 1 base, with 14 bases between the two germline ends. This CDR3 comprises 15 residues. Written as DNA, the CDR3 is TGTGCCAGCAGTCTCATCGGGACTACGAACACTGAAGCTTTCTTT. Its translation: CASSLIGTTNTEAFF.

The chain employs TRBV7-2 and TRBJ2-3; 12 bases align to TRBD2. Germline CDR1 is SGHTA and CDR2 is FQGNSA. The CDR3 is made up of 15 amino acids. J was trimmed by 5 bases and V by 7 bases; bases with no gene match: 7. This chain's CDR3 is CASNRLAGVGDTQYF. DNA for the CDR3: TGTGCCAGCAACCGACTAGCGGGAGTCGGAGATACGCAGTATTTT.

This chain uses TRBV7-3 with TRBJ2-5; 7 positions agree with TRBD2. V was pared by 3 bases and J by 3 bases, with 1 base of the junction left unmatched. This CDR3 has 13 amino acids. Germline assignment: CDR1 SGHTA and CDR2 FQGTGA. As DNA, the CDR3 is TGTGCCAGCAGCTTCCTAGCGGAAGAGACCCAGTACTTC. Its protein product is CASSFLAEETQYF.

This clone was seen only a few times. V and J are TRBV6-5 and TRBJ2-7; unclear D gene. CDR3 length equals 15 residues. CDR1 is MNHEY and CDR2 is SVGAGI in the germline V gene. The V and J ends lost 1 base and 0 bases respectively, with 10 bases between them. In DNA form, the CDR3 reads TGTGCCAGCAGTTACTGGGCCACAATCTCCTACGAGCAGTACTTC. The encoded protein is CASSYWATISYEQYF.

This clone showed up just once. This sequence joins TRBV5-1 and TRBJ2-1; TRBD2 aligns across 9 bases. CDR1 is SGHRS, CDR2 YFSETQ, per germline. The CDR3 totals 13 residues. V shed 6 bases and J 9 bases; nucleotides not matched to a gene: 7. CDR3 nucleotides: TGCGCCAGCACGCTAGCGGGGCGGGTTGAGCAGTTCTTC. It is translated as CASTLAGRVEQFF.

The CDR3 nucleotides are TGTGCCAGCTATTCACCGACAGGGGGCTTAGGTGGCTACACCTTC. Encoded protein: CASYSPTGGLGGYTF. The chain carries TRBV19 and TRBJ1-2; 10 bases are a match to TRBD1. V shed 9 bases and J 7 bases; nucleotides not matched to a gene: 14. This CDR3 region has 15 residues. The germline V gene encodes CDR1 LNHDA and CDR2 SQIVND (reference sequence).

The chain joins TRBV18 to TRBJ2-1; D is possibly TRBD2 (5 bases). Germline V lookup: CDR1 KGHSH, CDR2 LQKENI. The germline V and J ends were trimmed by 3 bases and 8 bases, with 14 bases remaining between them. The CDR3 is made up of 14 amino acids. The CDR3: CASSPYPSMDEQFF. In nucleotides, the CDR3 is TGTGCCAGCTCACCTTACCCTAGCATGGATGAGCAGTTCTTC.

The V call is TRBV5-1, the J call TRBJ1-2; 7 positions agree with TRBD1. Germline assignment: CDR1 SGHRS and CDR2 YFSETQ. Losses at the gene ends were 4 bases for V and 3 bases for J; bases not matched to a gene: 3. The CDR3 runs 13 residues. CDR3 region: CASSPGQDYGYTF. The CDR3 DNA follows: TGCGCCAGCAGCCCCGGACAGGACTATGGCTACACCTTC.

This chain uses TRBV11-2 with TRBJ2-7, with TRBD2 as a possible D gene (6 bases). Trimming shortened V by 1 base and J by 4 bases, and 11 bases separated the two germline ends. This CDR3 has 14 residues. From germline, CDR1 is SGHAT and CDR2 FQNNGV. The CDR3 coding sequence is TGTGCCAGCAGCTTAGGTGCAGGGAGGTACGAGCAGTACTTC. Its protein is CASSLGAGRYEQYF.

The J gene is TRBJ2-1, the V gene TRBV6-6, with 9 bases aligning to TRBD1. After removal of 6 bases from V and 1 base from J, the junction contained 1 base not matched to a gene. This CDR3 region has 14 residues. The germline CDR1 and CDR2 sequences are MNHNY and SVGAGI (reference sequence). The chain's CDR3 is CASRQGASYNEQFF. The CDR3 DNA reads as TGTGCCAGCAGACAGGGGGCTTCCTACAATGAGCAGTTCTTC.

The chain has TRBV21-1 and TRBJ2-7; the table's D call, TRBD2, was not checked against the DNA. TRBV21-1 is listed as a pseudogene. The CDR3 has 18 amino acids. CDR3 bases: TGTGCCAGCAGCAAAGGGGGGGGGTCGGATAGGATCTACTACGAGCAGTACTTC. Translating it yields CASSKGGGSDRIYYEQYF.

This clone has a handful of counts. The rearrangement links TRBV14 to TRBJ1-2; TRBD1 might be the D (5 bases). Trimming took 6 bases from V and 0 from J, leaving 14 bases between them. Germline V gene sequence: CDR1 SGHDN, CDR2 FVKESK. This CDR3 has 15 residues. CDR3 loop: CASSLSGGANYGYTF. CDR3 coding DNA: TGTGCCAGCAGTCTTTCCGGGGGAGCTAACTATGGCTACACCTTC. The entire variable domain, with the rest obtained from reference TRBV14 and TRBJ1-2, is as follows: EAGVTQFPSHSVIEKGQTVTLRCDPISGHDNLYWYRRVMGKEIKFLLHFVKESKQDESGMPNNRFLAERTGGTYSTLKVQPAELEDSGVYFCASSLSGGANYGYTFGSGTRLTVV.

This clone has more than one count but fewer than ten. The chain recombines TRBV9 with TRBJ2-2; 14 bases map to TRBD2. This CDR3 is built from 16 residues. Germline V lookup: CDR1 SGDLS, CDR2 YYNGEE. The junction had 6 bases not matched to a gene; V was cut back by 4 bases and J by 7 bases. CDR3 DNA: TGTGCCAGCAGCTCGGGACTAGCGGGAGCGGGCGGGGAGCTGTTTTTT. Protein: CASSSGLAGAGGELFF.

The CDR3 region has the DNA TGCGCCAGCAGCTTAGGAAGTGGGGGGGGCAGGGAGCAGTTCTTC. Amino acids: CASSLGSGGGREQFF. The chain joins TRBV5-1 to TRBJ2-1; TRBD2 might be the D (7 bases). V was clipped by 2 bases and J by 10 bases, with 19 bases between them. The CDR3 sequence is 15 residues long. The germline CDR1 and CDR2 sequences are SGHRS and YFSETQ.

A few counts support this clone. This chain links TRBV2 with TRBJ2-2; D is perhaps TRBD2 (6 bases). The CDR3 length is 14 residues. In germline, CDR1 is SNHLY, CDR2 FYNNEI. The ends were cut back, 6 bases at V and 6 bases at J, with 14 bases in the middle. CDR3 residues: CASRATSRAGELFF. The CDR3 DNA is TGTGCCAGCAGGGCCACTAGCCGAGCCGGGGAGCTGTTTTTT.